The TCR beta chain under discussion was sequenced for a study of blood T cells in healthy people across ages. Overall study findings and caveats: Lack of knowledge of donor CMV status possibly confounded expanded clonotype changes.

Note on this clonotype: Its antigen is unknown.

This CDR3 has 16 residues. Trimming took 2 bases from V and 2 from J; bases not matched to a gene: 5. In germline, CDR1 is SGHTA, CDR2 FQGNSA. It was with a sample-barcoded 5' primer and a J-beta primer mix that a second PCR of about 6 to 11 cycles was run. TCRdb independently ran MiXCR on the 5' RACE reads; one entry per CDR3 protein. The data contain roughly 550,000 distinct CDR3 sequences, about 25% of them singletons. Another study also made use of these data, one on T cells of mothers and their children. From that paper: When mothers and children were related, their normalized repertoire overlap, which was always slightly higher, did not differ significantly from that of unrelated pairs. Evidence of persistent microchimeric T cell clones was absent.

The clonotype originates from a boy aged 5 to 17 in good health. Sequenced sample: blood. This sequence joins TRBV7-2 and TRBJ2-7; 11 positions agree with TRBD2. This chain's CDR3 is CASSLTGTSGTYEQYF. The CDR3, as DNA: TGTGCCAGCAGCTTAACCGGGACTAGCGGAACCTACGAGCAGTACTTC.